The T cell receptor (beta chain) described here comes from a study of cytomegalovirus exposure and HLA in healthy donors. The V gene end was trimmed by 3 bases and the J gene end by 7 bases; junction bases not matched to a gene: 1. Germline values: CDR1 MGHRA, CDR2 YSYEKL. The CDR3 has 14 residues. Healthy people donating bone marrow made up the donors. Study-level results: One variant, a missense change in DCLRE1C, was linked in a later analysis to TCR beta V- and J-gene trimming. In vitro testing confirmed a few CMV-associated chains as specific for CMV antigens.

With respect to this clone: Its cognate antigen is unknown.

Researchers ran the PCR with 60 Vbeta and 13 Jbeta primers. The protocol was immunoSEQ multiplex PCR, while the TCRdb copy is restricted to in-frame clones and leaves out a portion. The table has under 250,000 clones, 75% to 85% seen once; the top ten hold about 8%. Material for sequencing was PBMCs. This sequence originates from a woman in her sixties in good health and CMV-seropositive. The chain carries TRBV4-1 and TRBJ2-1, with TRBD1 matching 12 bases. The CDR3 nucleotides are TGCGCCAGCAGCCAGGGACAGGGGGCTAATGAGCAGTTCTTC. Its translation: CASSQGQGANEQFF.